A selection of T cell receptor beta chains follows, all from one sample in a study of blood T cell repertoires in COVID-19. The protocol was immunoSEQ multiplex PCR, while the TCRdb copy is restricted to in-frame clones and leaves out a portion. The table shows about 5,900 clones, with approximately 87% occurring only once. The sequenced sample consisted of peripheral blood. These TCRs come from a human donor in a cohort sampled during active COVID-19. CDR3s include the opening cysteine and the closing phenylalanine or tryptophan. The order of the fields is V gene, clone size, D gene, J gene, CDR3 protein, CDR3 DNA. A D gene is named only where the DNA matches it firmly. Clone size appears in some rows only: once, few, many, or a class for an expanded clone.

V: TRBV5-1
size: once
D: NA
J: TRBJ1-3
CDR3: CASSPDSILSGNTIYF
DNA: TGCGCCAGCAGCCCCGACAGTATTCTCTCTGGAAACACCATATATTTT

V: TRBV10-3
size: NA
D: NA
J: TRBJ2-7
CDR3: CAISPTAYEQYF
DNA: TGTGCCATCAGCCCTACTGCCTACGAGCAGTACTTC

V: TRBV7-9
size: NA
D: NA
J: TRBJ1-3
CDR3: CASSAQGKVNTIYF
DNA: TGTGCCAGCAGCGCGCAGGGGAAAGTAAACACCATATATTTT

V: TRBV6-5
size: NA
D: NA
J: TRBJ1-5
CDR3: CASSKTPRWPQHF
DNA: TGTGCCAGCAGTAAAACCCCGCGTTGGCCCCAGCATTTT

V: TRBV19
size: NA
D: TRBD1
J: TRBJ1-6
CDR3: CASSKGTGGSSPLHF
DNA: TGTGCCAGTAGTAAAGGGACAGGGGGCTCTTCACCCCTCCACTTT

V: TRBV29-1
size: NA
D: TRBD2
J: TRBJ2-5
CDR3: CSVVTSGGETQYF
DNA: TGCAGCGTTGTTACTAGCGGGGGAGAGACCCAGTACTTC

V: TRBV5-1
size: NA
D: TRBD1
J: TRBJ2-7
CDR3: CASSTDPRRTGTSRVQYF
DNA: TGCGCCAGCAGCACCGACCCCAGGCGGACAGGGACGTCTAGGGTGCAGTACTTC

V: TRBV5-1
size: NA
D: TRBD1
J: TRBJ2-2
CDR3: CASSSRTGATNTGELFF
DNA: TGCGCCAGCAGCTCTCGGACAGGCGCGACGAACACCGGGGAGCTGTTTTTT

V: TRBV7-2
size: NA
D: NA
J: TRBJ1-1
CDR3: CASSLGGVTEAFF
DNA: TGTGCCAGCAGCTTAGGGGGGGTCACTGAAGCTTTCTTT

V: TRBV6-5
size: NA
D: TRBD2
J: TRBJ2-2
CDR3: CASTSGGDTGELFF
DNA: TGTGCCAGCACCAGCGGGGGGGATACCGGGGAGCTGTTTTTT

V: TRBV27
size: NA
D: NA
J: TRBJ1-6
CDR3: CASSSQGAAPLHF
DNA: TGTGCCAGCAGTTCACAGGGTGCCGCACCCCTCCACTTT

V: TRBV10-1
size: NA
D: NA
J: TRBJ2-2
CDR3: CASSGADRSGELFF
DNA: TGCGCCAGCAGTGGGGCAGACAGGAGCGGGGAGCTGTTTTTT

V: TRBV7-8
size: NA
D: TRBD1
J: TRBJ1-3
CDR3: CASRPSDRAGNTIYF
DNA: TGTGCCAGCAGACCCTCGGACAGGGCTGGAAACACCATATATTTT

V: TRBV5-6
size: NA
D: NA
J: TRBJ1-5
CDR3: CASSFQGFDSNQPQHF
DNA: TGTGCCAGCAGCTTCCAGGGATTCGATAGCAATCAGCCCCAGCATTTT

V: TRBV19
size: few
D: NA
J: TRBJ2-7
CDR3: CASSITSGTYEQYF
DNA: TGTGCCAGTAGTATAACGTCAGGAACCTACGAGCAGTACTTC

V: TRBV19
size: NA
D: TRBD1
J: TRBJ1-6
CDR3: CATKGTGGLSPLHF
DNA: TGTGCCACCAAGGGGACAGGGGGTCTTTCACCCCTCCACTTT

V: TRBV4-1
size: NA
D: NA
J: TRBJ2-7
CDR3: CASSQGTRAYEQYF
DNA: TGCGCCAGCAGCCAAGGGACGCGGGCCTACGAGCAGTACTTC

V: TRBV5-1
size: NA
D: TRBD2
J: TRBJ2-3
CDR3: CASSPGLAGVVDTQYF
DNA: TGCGCCAGCAGCCCAGGACTAGCGGGGGTAGTAGATACGCAGTATTTT

V: TRBV30
size: NA
D: NA
J: TRBJ1-4
CDR3: CAWSLWEAEKLFF
DNA: TGTGCCTGGAGTTTGTGGGAGGCGGAAAAACTGTTTTTT

V: TRBV10-3
size: NA
D: NA
J: TRBJ1-5
CDR3: CATRGGGMTQPQHF
DNA: TGTGCCACAAGAGGGGGGGGAATGACGCAGCCCCAGCATTTT

V: TRBV23-1
size: NA
D: NA
J: TRBJ1-2
CDR3: CASSPAGAYGYTF
DNA: TGCGCCAGCAGTCCAGCAGGGGCCTATGGCTACACCTTC

V: TRBV6-1
size: NA
D: NA
J: TRBJ2-2
CDR3: CASSVGGRPVGTGELFF
DNA: TGTGCCAGCAGTGTGGGAGGACGCCCCGTAGGCACCGGGGAGCTGTTTTTT

V: TRBV29-1
size: NA
D: TRBD1
J: TRBJ2-2
CDR3: CSVKAQGGNTGELFF
DNA: TGCAGCGTTAAGGCACAGGGGGGGAACACCGGGGAGCTGTTTTTT

V: TRBV19
size: NA
D: NA
J: TRBJ2-2
CDR3: CASTPIEVAANTGELFF
DNA: TGTGCCAGTACCCCTATAGAGGTAGCAGCGAACACCGGGGAGCTGTTTTTT

V: TRBV19
size: NA
D: NA
J: TRBJ2-1
CDR3: CASSINSLSYNEQFF
DNA: TGTGCCAGTAGTATAAACTCCCTCTCCTACAATGAGCAGTTCTTC

V: TRBV7-8
size: NA
D: TRBD2
J: TRBJ2-5
CDR3: CASSRASGGAQETQYF
DNA: TGTGCCAGCAGCCGAGCTAGCGGGGGGGCCCAAGAGACCCAGTACTTC

V: TRBV11-1
size: NA
D: TRBD1
J: TRBJ1-1
CDR3: CASRGQGAGRTEAFF
DNA: TGTGCCAGCAGGGGACAGGGGGCTGGGAGGACTGAAGCTTTCTTT

V: TRBV30
size: NA
D: TRBD2
J: TRBJ2-3
CDR3: CAWTVSGGSTDTQYF
DNA: TGTGCCTGGACCGTGAGCGGGGGAAGCACAGATACGCAGTATTTT

V: TRBV5-1
size: NA
D: NA
J: TRBJ1-2
CDR3: CASSLDGRNYGYTF
DNA: TGCGCCAGCAGCTTGGACGGCAGGAACTATGGCTACACCTTC

V: TRBV5-1
size: NA
D: NA
J: TRBJ2-1
CDR3: CASSLVQGWDEQFF
DNA: TGCGCCAGCAGCTTGGTCCAGGGGTGGGATGAGCAGTTCTTC

V: TRBV18
size: NA
D: TRBD2
J: TRBJ2-5
CDR3: CASSPPNSGETQYF
DNA: TGTGCCAGCTCACCACCCAATAGCGGGGAGACCCAGTACTTC

V: TRBV9
size: NA
D: NA
J: TRBJ2-3
CDR3: CASSADGTTDTQYF
DNA: TGTGCCAGCAGCGCAGACGGGACTACAGATACGCAGTATTTT

V: TRBV12-3/TRBV12-4
size: NA
D: NA
J: TRBJ2-7
CDR3: CASSSGSFLEQYF
DNA: TGTGCCAGCAGTTCGGGGAGCTTTCTCGAGCAGTACTTC

V: TRBV19
size: NA
D: TRBD2
J: TRBJ2-3
CDR3: CASSMYSGGSTDTQYF
DNA: TGTGCCAGTAGTATGTATAGCGGGGGGAGCACAGATACGCAGTATTTT

V: TRBV3-1/TRBV3-2
size: NA
D: NA
J: TRBJ2-7
CDR3: CASSQAGLYEQYF
DNA: TGTGCCAGCAGCCAAGCAGGACTCTACGAGCAGTACTTC

V: TRBV7-7
size: NA
D: TRBD2
J: TRBJ2-3
CDR3: CASSLAPTSGEDTQYF
DNA: TGTGCTAGCAGCTTAGCCCCGACTAGCGGGGAAGATACGCAGTATTTT

V: TRBV6-5
size: NA
D: NA
J: TRBJ2-7
CDR3: CASSQVGEQYF
DNA: TGTGCCAGCAGTCAGGTTGGCGAGCAGTACTTC

V: TRBV11-3
size: few
D: NA
J: TRBJ2-6
CDR3: CASSTTGSGANVLTF
DNA: TGTGCCAGCAGCACTACAGGGTCTGGGGCCAACGTCCTGACTTTC

V: TRBV11-3
size: NA
D: TRBD1
J: TRBJ1-2
CDR3: CASSLYSTGTYTTCF
DNA: TGTGCCAGCAGCTTATATTCGACAGGGACCTACACGACTTGCTTC

V: TRBV12-3/TRBV12-4
size: NA
D: NA
J: TRBJ2-7
CDR3: CASSFARANEQYF
DNA: TGTGCCAGCAGTTTCGCCAGGGCCAACGAGCAGTACTTC

V: TRBV27
size: once
D: NA
J: TRBJ1-2
CDR3: CASSDYDYGYTF
DNA: TGTGCCAGCAGTGACTACGACTATGGCTACACCTTC

V: TRBV11-2
size: NA
D: TRBD2
J: TRBJ2-5
CDR3: CASSLERGETQYF
DNA: TGTGCCAGCAGCTTGGAGCGGGGAGAGACCCAGTACTTC

V: TRBV4-1
size: NA
D: NA
J: TRBJ2-1
CDR3: CASSHAAGPGLSYNEQFF
DNA: TGCGCCAGCAGTCATGCGGCAGGCCCGGGACTCTCCTACAATGAGCAGTTCTTC

V: TRBV4-2
size: few
D: NA
J: TRBJ1-1
CDR3: CASNEGGTEAFF
DNA: TGTGCCAGCAACGAAGGGGGCACTGAAGCTTTCTTT

V: TRBV6-6
size: NA
D: TRBD1
J: TRBJ1-6
CDR3: CASSSTGGSLHF
DNA: TGTGCCAGCAGTTCGACAGGGGGATCCCTCCACTTT

V: TRBV7-9
size: NA
D: NA
J: TRBJ2-1
CDR3: CASSLEAGYNEQFF
DNA: TGTGCCAGCAGCTTAGAAGCTGGTTACAATGAGCAGTTCTTC